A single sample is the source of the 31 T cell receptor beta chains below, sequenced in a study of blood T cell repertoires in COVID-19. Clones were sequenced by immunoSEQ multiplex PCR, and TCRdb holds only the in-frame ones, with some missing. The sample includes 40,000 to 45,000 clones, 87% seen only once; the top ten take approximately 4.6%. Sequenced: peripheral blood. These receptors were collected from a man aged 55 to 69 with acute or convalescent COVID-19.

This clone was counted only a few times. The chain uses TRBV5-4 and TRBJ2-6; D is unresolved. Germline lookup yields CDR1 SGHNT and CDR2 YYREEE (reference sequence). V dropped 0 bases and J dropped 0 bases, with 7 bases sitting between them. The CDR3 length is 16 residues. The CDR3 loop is CASSLASVSGANVLTF. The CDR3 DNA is TGTGCCAGCAGCTTGGCCTCAGTCTCTGGGGCCAACGTCCTGACTTTC.

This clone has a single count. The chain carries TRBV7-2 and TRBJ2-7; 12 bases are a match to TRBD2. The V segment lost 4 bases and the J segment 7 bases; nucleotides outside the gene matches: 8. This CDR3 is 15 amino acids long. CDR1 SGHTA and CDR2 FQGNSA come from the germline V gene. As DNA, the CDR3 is TGTGCCAGCAGCTCCCGGGCTAGCGGGGGGGTGGAGCAGTACTTC. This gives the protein CASSSRASGGVEQYF. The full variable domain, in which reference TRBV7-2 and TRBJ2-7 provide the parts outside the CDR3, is GAGVSQSPSNKVTEKGKDVELRCDPISGHTALYWYRQSLGQGLEFLIYFQGNSAPDKSGLPSDRFSAERTGGSVSTLTIQRTQQEDSAVYLCASSSRASGGVEQYFGPGTRLTVT.

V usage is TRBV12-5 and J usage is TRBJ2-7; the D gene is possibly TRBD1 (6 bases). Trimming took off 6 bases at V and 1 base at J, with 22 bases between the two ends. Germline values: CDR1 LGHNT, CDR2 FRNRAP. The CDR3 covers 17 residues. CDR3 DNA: TGTGCTAGTGGGGACCCCGGATCCGAGGGGGTTTCCTACGAGCAGTACTTC. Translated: CASGDPGSEGVSYEQYF. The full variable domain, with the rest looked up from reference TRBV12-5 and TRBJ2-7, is DARVTQTPRHKVTEMGQEVTMRCQPILGHNTVFWYRQTMMQGLELLAYFRNRAPLDDSGMPKDRFSAEMPDATLATLKIQPSEPRDSAVYFCASGDPGSEGVSYEQYFGPGTRLTVT.

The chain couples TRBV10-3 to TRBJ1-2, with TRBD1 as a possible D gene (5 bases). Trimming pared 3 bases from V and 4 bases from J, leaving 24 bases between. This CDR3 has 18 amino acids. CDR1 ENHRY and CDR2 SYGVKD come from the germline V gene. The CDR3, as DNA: TGTGCCATCAGTGAAAGTGGGCAGGGCCGCCTCACTTTCTATGGCTACACCTTC. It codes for CAISESGQGRLTFYGYTF.

This CDR3 is CASSPRGASPTDTQYF. CDR3 in DNA: TGCGCCAGCAGCCCCCGGGGGGCCTCACCCACAGATACGCAGTATTTT. The chain combines TRBV4-1 with TRBJ2-3, with D perhaps TRBD2 (7 bases). V lost 4 bases, J lost 2 bases, and 16 bases lay in between. Germline V gene lookup returns CDR1 MGHRA and CDR2 YSYEKL. CDR3 length equals 16 residues.

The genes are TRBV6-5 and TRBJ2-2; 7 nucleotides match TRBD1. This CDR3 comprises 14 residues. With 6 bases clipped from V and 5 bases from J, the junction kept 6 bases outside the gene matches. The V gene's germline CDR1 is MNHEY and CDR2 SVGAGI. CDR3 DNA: TGTGCCAGCAGGCCCCCGACAGGGACCGGGGAGCTGTTTTTT. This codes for CASRPPTGTGELFF.

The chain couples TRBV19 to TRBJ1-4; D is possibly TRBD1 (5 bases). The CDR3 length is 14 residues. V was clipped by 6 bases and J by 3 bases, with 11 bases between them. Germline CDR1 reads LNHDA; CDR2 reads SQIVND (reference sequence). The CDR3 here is CASRRQLPNEKLFF. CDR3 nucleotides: TGTGCCAGTAGGAGACAGCTACCTAATGAAAAACTGTTTTTT.

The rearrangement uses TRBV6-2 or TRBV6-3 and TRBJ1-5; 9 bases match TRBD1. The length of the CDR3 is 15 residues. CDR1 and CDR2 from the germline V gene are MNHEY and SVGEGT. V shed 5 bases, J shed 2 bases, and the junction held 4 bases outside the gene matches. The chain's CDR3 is CASSDRTGGNQPQHF. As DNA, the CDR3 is TGTGCCAGCAGTGACCGGACAGGGGGCAATCAGCCCCAGCATTTT.

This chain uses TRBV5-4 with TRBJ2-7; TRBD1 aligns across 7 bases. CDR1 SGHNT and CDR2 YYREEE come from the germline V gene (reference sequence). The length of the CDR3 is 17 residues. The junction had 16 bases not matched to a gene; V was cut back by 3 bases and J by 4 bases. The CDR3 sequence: CASSSRPRQGSEYEQYF. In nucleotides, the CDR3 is TGTGCCAGCAGCTCAAGGCCACGACAGGGTAGTGAGTACGAGCAGTACTTC. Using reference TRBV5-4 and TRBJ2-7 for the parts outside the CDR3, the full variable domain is ETGVTQSPTHLIKTRGQQVTLRCSSQSGHNTVSWYQQALGQGPQFIFQYYREEENGRGNFPPRFSGLQFPNYSSELNVNALELDDSALYLCASSSRPRQGSEYEQYFGPGTRLTVT.

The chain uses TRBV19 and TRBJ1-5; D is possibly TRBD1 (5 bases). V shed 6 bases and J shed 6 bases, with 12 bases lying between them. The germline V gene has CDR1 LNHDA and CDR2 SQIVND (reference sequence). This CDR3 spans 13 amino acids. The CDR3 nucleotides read TGTGCCAGTAGCCCCGGGGGTCCTCAGCCCCAGCATTTT. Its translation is CASSPGGPQPQHF.

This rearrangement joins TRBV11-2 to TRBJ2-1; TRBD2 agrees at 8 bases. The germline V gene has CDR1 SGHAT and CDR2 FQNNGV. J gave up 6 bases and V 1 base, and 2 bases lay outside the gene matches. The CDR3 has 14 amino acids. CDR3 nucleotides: TGTGCCAGCAGCTTAGCGGGGGGGCCCAATGAGCAGTTCTTC. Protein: CASSLAGGPNEQFF. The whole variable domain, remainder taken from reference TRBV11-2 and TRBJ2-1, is EAGVAQSPRYKIIEKRQSVAFWCNPISGHATLYWYQQILGQGPKLLIQFQNNGVVDDSQLPKDRFSAERLKGVDSTLKIQPAKLEDSAVYLCASSLAGGPNEQFFGPGTRLTVL.

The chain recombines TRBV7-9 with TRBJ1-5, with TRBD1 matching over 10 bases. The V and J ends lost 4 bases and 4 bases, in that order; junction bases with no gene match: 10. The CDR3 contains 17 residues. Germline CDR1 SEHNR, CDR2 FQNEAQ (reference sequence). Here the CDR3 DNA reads TGTGCCAGCAGCTCATCCGGGACAGGGGCCCTAAATCAGCCCCAGCATTTT. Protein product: CASSSSGTGALNQPQHF.

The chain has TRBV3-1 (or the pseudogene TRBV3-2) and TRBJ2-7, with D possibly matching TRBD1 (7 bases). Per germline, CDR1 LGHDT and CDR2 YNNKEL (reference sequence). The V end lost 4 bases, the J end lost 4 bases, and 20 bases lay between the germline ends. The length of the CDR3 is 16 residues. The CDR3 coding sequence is TGTGCCAGCAGCCTTTTTTTTGGAGGGACAGCGTACGAGCAGTACTTC. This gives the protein CASSLFFGGTAYEQYF.

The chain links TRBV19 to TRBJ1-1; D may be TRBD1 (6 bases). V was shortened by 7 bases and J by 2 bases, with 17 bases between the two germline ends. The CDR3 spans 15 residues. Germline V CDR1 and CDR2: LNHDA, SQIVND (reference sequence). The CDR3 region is CASNSLTGRNTEAFF. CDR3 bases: TGTGCCAGTAATAGTTTGACAGGCCGCAACACTGAAGCTTTCTTT.

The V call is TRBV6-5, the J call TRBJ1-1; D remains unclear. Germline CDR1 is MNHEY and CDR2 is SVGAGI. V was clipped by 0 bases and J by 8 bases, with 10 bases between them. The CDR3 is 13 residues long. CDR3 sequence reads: CASSYSAGSEAFF. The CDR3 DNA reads TGTGCCAGCAGTTACTCGGCGGGCTCCGAAGCTTTCTTT.

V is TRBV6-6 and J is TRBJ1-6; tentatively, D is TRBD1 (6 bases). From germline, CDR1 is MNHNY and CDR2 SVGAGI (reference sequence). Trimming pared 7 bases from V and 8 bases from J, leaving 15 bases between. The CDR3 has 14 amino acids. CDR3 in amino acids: CASTLGGRDSPLHF. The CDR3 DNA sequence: TGTGCCAGCACCTTAGGGGGAAGAGATTCACCCCTCCACTTT.

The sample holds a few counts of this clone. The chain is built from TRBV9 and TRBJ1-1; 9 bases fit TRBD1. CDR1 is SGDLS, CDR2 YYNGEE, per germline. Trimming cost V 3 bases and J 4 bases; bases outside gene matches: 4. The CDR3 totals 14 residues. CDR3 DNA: TGTGCCAGCAGCGGATCGACAGGGGGCACTGAAGCTTTCTTT. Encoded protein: CASSGSTGGTEAFF.

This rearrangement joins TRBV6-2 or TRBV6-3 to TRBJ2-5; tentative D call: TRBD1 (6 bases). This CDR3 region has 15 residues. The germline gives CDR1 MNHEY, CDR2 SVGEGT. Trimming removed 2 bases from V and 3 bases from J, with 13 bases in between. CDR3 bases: TGTGCCAGCAGTTACGCCCGGACAGCTAAAGAGACCCAGTACTTC. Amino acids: CASSYARTAKETQYF.

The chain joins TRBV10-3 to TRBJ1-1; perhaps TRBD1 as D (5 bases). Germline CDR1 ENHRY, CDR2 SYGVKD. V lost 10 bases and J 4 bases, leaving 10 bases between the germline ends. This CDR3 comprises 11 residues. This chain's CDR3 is CATGGGTEAFF. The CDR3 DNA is TGTGCCACCGGGGGGGGCACTGAAGCTTTCTTT.

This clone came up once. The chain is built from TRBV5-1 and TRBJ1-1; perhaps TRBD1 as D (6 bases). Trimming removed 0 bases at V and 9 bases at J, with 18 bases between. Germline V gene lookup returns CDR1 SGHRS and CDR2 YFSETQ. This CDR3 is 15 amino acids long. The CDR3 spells CASSLAGYRDGKAFF. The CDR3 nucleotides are TGCGCCAGCAGCTTGGCTGGGTACAGGGACGGCAAAGCTTTCTTT.

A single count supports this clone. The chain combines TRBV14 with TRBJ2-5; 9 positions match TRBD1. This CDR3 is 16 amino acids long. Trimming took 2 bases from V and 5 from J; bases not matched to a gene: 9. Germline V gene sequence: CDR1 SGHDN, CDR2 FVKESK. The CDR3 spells CASSQPGTGNGETQYF. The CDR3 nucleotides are TGTGCCAGCAGCCAACCAGGGACAGGGAACGGCGAGACCCAGTACTTC. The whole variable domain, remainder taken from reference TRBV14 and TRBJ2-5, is EAGVTQFPSHSVIEKGQTVTLRCDPISGHDNLYWYRRVMGKEIKFLLHFVKESKQDESGMPNNRFLAERTGGTYSTLKVQPAELEDSGVYFCASSQPGTGNGETQYFGPGTRLLVL.

This CDR3 is CASSQTGGTEAFF. The CDR3 coding sequence is TGTGCCAGCAGTCAAACAGGGGGCACTGAAGCTTTCTTT. The gene calls are TRBV12-3 or TRBV12-4 and TRBJ1-1; 8 positions match TRBD1. V trimming: 5 bases; J trimming: 4 bases; junction bases outside the gene matches: 3. This CDR3 region has 13 residues.

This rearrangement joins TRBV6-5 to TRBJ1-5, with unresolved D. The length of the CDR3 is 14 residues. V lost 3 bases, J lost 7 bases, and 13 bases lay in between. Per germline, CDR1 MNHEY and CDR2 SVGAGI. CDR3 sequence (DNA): TGTGCCAGCAGTTATGACGACACCAGGCAGCCCCAGCATTTT. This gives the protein CASSYDDTRQPQHF.

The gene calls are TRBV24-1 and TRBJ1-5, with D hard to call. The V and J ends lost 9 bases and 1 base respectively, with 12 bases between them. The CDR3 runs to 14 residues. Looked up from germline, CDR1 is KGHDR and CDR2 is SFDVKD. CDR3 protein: CATGGSLSNQPQHF. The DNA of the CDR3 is TGTGCCACCGGAGGGTCTCTGAGCAATCAGCCCCAGCATTTT.

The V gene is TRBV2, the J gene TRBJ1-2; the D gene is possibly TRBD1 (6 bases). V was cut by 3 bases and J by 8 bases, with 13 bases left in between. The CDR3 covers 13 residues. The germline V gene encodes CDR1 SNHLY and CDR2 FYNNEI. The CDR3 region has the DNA TGTGCCAGCAGTGATTCAGGGGCCGAGGGCTACACCTTC. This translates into CASSDSGAEGYTF.

The CDR3 sequence: CASSPGGNQPQHF. The CDR3 coding sequence is TGTGCCAGCTCACCGGGGGGGAATCAGCCCCAGCATTTT. The rearrangement links TRBV18 to TRBJ1-5, with a tentative D call TRBD1 (5 bases). There are 13 residues in the CDR3. Germline lookup yields CDR1 KGHSH and CDR2 LQKENI. Deletions cut 3 bases from V and 4 bases from J, with 7 bases between. The full variable domain, its missing parts supplied by reference TRBV18 and TRBJ1-5, is NAGVMQNPRHLVRRRGQEARLRCSPMKGHSHVYWYRQLPEEGLKFMVYLQKENIIDESGMPKERFSAEFPKEGPSILRIQQVVRGDSAAYFCASSPGGNQPQHFGDGTRLSIL.

Here the CDR3 reads CASSQLRPTGPSACEQYF. CDR3 bases: TGTGCCAGCAGCCAATTACGTCCCACAGGGCCCTCCGCCTGCGAGCAGTACTTC. The rearrangement joins TRBV3-1 (or the pseudogene TRBV3-2) to TRBJ2-7; tentatively, D is TRBD1 (6 bases). This CDR3 comprises 18 residues. V lost 2 bases and J 6 bases, leaving 26 bases between the germline ends. The germline V gene encodes CDR1 LGHDT and CDR2 YNNKEL (reference sequence).

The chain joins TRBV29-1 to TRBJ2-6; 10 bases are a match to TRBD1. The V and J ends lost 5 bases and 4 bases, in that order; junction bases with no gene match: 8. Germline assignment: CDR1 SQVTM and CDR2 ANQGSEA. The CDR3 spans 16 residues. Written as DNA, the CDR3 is TGCAGCGTTTGGGACAGGGGCGCGAGGGGGGCCAACGTCCTGACTTTC. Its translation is CSVWDRGARGANVLTF.

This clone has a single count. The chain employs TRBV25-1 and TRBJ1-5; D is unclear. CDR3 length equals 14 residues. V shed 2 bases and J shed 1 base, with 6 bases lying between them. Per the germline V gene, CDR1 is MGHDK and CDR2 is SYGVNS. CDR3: CASSEPQSNQPQHF. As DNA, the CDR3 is TGTGCCAGCAGTGAACCACAGAGCAATCAGCCCCAGCATTTT.

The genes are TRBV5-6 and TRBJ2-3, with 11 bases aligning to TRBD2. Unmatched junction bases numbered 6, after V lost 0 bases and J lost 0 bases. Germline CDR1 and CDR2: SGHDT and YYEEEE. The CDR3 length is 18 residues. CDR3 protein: CASSLGLAGGRSTDTQYF. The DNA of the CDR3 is TGTGCCAGCAGCTTGGGGCTAGCGGGGGGAAGAAGCACAGATACGCAGTATTTT.

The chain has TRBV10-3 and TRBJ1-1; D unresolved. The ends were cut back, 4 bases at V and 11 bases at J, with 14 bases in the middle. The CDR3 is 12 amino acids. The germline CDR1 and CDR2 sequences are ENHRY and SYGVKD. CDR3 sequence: CAISGGGAQAFF. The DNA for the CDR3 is TGTGCCATCAGTGGCGGCGGCGCCCAGGCTTTCTTT.